Below, 31 T cell receptor beta chains from the same sample are listed, as sequenced in a study of T cells in Graves' hyperthyroidism and ophthalmopathy. The investigators amplified TCR beta CDR3 regions from RNA transcripts. A set of HTBI primers served as the primers for a first-round RT-PCR of the TCR CDR3. TCRdb redid the calling of the multiplex PCR reads with MiXCR, one entry per CDR3 protein. The table lists around 420,000 distinct CDR3 sequences, more than 15% of them singletons. Sequences were obtained from blood. Receptors originate from a woman under 30 with Graves' hyperthyroidism.

The chain joins TRBV5-1 to TRBJ2-2, with D tentatively TRBD2 (5 bases). Germline-derived CDR1 and CDR2 are SGHRS and YFSETQ. The CDR3 extends over 15 amino acids. Trimming shortened V by 7 bases and J by 2 bases, and 15 bases separated the two germline ends. This CDR3 is CASAWFRGNTGELFF. Here the CDR3 DNA reads TGCGCCAGCGCCTGGTTTCGGGGTAACACCGGGGAGCTGTTTTTT.

This clonotype was seen repeatedly, ten times or more. The gene calls are TRBV5-5 and TRBJ2-3; D remains unclear. V lost 0 bases, J lost 2 bases, and 4 bases lay in between. Germline V gene data show CDR1 as SGHKS and CDR2 as YYEKEE (reference sequence). The CDR3 consists of 13 residues. The CDR3 loop reads CASSLGATDTQYF. The CDR3 DNA is TGTGCCAGCAGCTTGGGAGCCACAGATACGCAGTATTTT.

In this sample, this clonotype turned up many times. The chain recombines TRBV28 with TRBJ1-2; D not certain. Germline V CDR1 and CDR2: MDHEN, SYDVKM. Trimming left V 0 bases short and J 8 bases short, with 13 bases between. There are 14 residues in the CDR3. The CDR3 region has the DNA TGTGCCAGCAGTTTATGGGGTAAAGGCGTGGGCTACACCTTC. Protein product: CASSLWGKGVGYTF.

V is TRBV10-3 and J is TRBJ2-1; tentatively, D is TRBD1 (6 bases). The germline V gene has CDR1 ENHRY and CDR2 SYGVKD. The ends were cut back, 2 bases at V and 2 bases at J, with 19 bases in the middle. The CDR3 sequence is 18 residues long. The CDR3 DNA is TGTGCCATCAGTGAGCGTGAACAGGGACGGATAACCTACAATGAGCAGTTCTTC. Its translation is CAISEREQGRITYNEQFF.

This clonotype occurred many times. The chain recombines TRBV7-2 with TRBJ2-2; the match to TRBD2 covers 8 bases. The V segment lost 5 bases and the J segment 4 bases; nucleotides outside the gene matches: 9. CDR1 SGHTA and CDR2 FQGNSA come from the germline V gene. This CDR3 spans 16 amino acids. CDR3 in DNA: TGTGCCAGCAGCACACAAGGGACTAGGTCCACCGGGGAGCTGTTTTTT. Its protein product is CASSTQGTRSTGELFF.

This clonotype was recorded many times. J is TRBJ1-2 and V is TRBV19; 7 bases align to TRBD1. J lost 6 bases, V lost 4 bases, and 14 bases had no gene match. CDR3 length: 16 amino acids. From germline, CDR1 is LNHDA and CDR2 SQIVND (reference sequence). The CDR3 spells CASSNRQGGVGNGYTF. The CDR3, as DNA: TGTGCCAGTAGTAATCGACAGGGCGGGGTAGGAAATGGCTACACCTTC.

The chain combines TRBV2 with TRBJ2-7; D is unresolved. The length of the CDR3 is 12 residues. The germline V gene encodes CDR1 SNHLY and CDR2 FYNNEI. Deletions cut 10 bases from V and 2 bases from J, with 12 bases between. As DNA, the CDR3 is TGTGCCACCAGAGGCAGCCCCTACGAGCAGTACTTC. Translated: CATRGSPYEQYF.

Many counts were recorded for this clonotype. This chain connects TRBV5-5 to TRBJ2-5; D is unclear. V was shortened by 4 bases and J by 4 bases, with 8 bases between the two germline ends. Germline CDR1 is SGHKS and CDR2 is YYEKEE (reference sequence). CDR3 length: 12 amino acids. The CDR3 nucleotides are TGTGCCAGCAGCCAGGACGGAGAGACCCAGTACTTC. This gives the protein CASSQDGETQYF. Combining the CDR3 with reference TRBV5-5 and TRBJ2-5 gives the whole variable domain DAGVTQSPTHLIKTRGQQVTLRCSPISGHKSVSWYQQVLGQGPQFIFQYYEKEERGRGNFPDRFSARQFPNYSSELNVNALLLGDSALYLCASSQDGETQYFGPGTRLLVL.

This clonotype was seen many times. The chain recombines TRBV11-2 with TRBJ2-7; D possibly corresponds to TRBD1 (6 bases). V lost 5 bases and J 9 bases, leaving 17 bases between the germline ends. The CDR3 has 13 residues. Germline values: CDR1 SGHAT, CDR2 FQNNGV. CDR3 residues: CASSPRTEAGQYF. The CDR3 DNA reads TGTGCCAGCAGCCCTAGGACAGAGGCCGGGCAGTACTTC.

This clonotype was observed many times. The chain carries TRBV7-2 and TRBJ2-1; 10 bases align to TRBD1. This CDR3 contains 15 residues. V was pared by 5 bases and J by 7 bases, with 8 bases of the junction left unmatched. Germline CDR1 reads SGHTA; CDR2 reads FQGNSA. The CDR3 sequence is CASSPRGQGTNEQFF. In DNA, the CDR3 is TGTGCCAGCAGCCCACGGGGACAGGGGACGAATGAGCAGTTCTTC.

This clonotype occurred many times. The gene calls are TRBV3-1 and TRBJ2-4, with D possibly being TRBD1 (6 bases). Trimming shortened V by 0 bases and J by 4 bases, and 19 bases separated the two germline ends. The germline gives CDR1 LGHDT, CDR2 YNNKEL (reference sequence). The CDR3 consists of 18 residues. For the CDR3, the DNA is TGTGCCAGCAGCCAAGAACGGACGGGTCCAGGGGCAAAAAACATTCAGTACTTC. Translating it yields CASSQERTGPGAKNIQYF.

At least ten counts were recorded for this clonotype. This chain uses TRBV10-3 with TRBJ1-1; no clear D. Trimming pared 6 bases from V and 5 bases from J, leaving 7 bases between. The germline V gene encodes CDR1 ENHRY and CDR2 SYGVKD. There are 11 residues in the CDR3. Here the CDR3 DNA reads TGTGCCATCAGGAAGGAGACTGAAGCTTTCTTT. As protein: CAIRKETEAFF.

The table lists this clonotype with many counts. The genes are TRBV11-2 and TRBJ2-1; D unclear. Trimming left V 6 bases short and J 0 bases short, with 9 bases between. There are 14 residues in the CDR3. Germline-derived CDR1 and CDR2 are SGHAT and FQNNGV. CDR3: CASSLKSSYNEQFF. The CDR3 coding sequence is TGTGCCAGCAGTCTCAAGAGCTCCTACAATGAGCAGTTCTTC.

This clonotype occurred many times. This chain uses TRBV7-2 with TRBJ2-1, with TRBD2 matching 8 bases. The V segment lost 3 bases and the J segment 6 bases; nucleotides outside the gene matches: 7. The V gene's germline CDR1 is SGHTA and CDR2 FQGNSA. This CDR3 region has 15 residues. The CDR3 reads CASSLAGGGGNEQFF. CDR3 sequence (DNA): TGTGCCAGCAGCTTGGCGGGGGGCGGGGGCAATGAGCAGTTCTTC.

This clonotype was counted at least ten times. The V call is TRBV11-2, the J call TRBJ1-2, with a possible D match to TRBD1 (6 bases). V was pared by 3 bases and J by 2 bases, with 13 bases between. CDR1 SGHAT and CDR2 FQNNGV come from the germline V gene. CDR3 length: 15 residues. The CDR3 reads CASSLETGRNYGYTF. The CDR3, as DNA: TGTGCCAGCAGCTTGGAAACAGGGAGAAACTATGGCTACACCTTC.

This clonotype has more than one count but fewer than ten. V is TRBV29-1 and J is TRBJ2-5; 8 bases agree with TRBD1. Germline V lookup: CDR1 SQVTM, CDR2 ANQGSEA. Losses at the gene ends were 6 bases for V and 5 bases for J; bases not matched to a gene: 11. This CDR3 is 14 amino acids long. This chain's CDR3 is CSVTGTGRLETQYF. The DNA of the CDR3 is TGCAGCGTAACCGGGACAGGAAGGTTGGAGACCCAGTACTTC. Based on the CDR3 plus reference TRBV29-1 and TRBJ2-5, the full variable domain is SAVISQKPSRDICQRGTSLTIQCQVDSQVTMMFWYRQQPGQSLTLIATANQGSEATYESGFVIDKFPISRPNLTFSTLTVSNMSPEDSSIYLCSVTGTGRLETQYFGPGTRLLVL.

This clonotype was observed a handful of times. The gene calls are TRBV6-6 and TRBJ1-4, with 7 nucleotides matching TRBD1. Germline CDR1 is MNHNY and CDR2 is SVGAGI (reference sequence). Trimming cost V 0 bases and J 8 bases; bases outside gene matches: 3. The CDR3 spans 14 residues. The CDR3 region is CASSYSQGVEKLFF. DNA for the CDR3: TGTGCCAGCAGTTACTCGCAGGGGGTCGAAAAACTGTTTTTT.

The chain uses TRBV7-8 and TRBJ2-7, with 8 bases identical to TRBD1. The V gene's germline CDR1 is SGHVS and CDR2 FQNEAQ. The CDR3 totals 15 residues. The V and J ends lost 5 bases and 3 bases, in that order; junction bases with no gene match: 9. The CDR3 DNA reads as TGTGCCAGCAGCCCGTTGGACAGGGCAAGCTACGAGCAGTACTTC. Translation gives CASSPLDRASYEQYF.

This clonotype was recorded at least ten times. The CDR3: CASSFEGGNEKLFF. CDR3 nucleotide sequence: TGTGCCAGCAGTTTCGAGGGGGGTAATGAAAAACTGTTTTTT. This chain joins TRBV27 and TRBJ1-4; TRBD1 is a possible D gene (6 bases). Looked up from germline, CDR1 is MNHEY and CDR2 is SMNVEV (reference sequence). The CDR3 totals 14 residues. V was cut by 3 bases and J by 4 bases, with 9 bases left in between.

In its sample, this clonotype was seen a few times. The chain recombines TRBV9 with TRBJ2-3; perhaps TRBD1 as D (5 bases). The V gene's germline CDR1 is SGDLS and CDR2 YYNGEE. There are 15 residues in the CDR3. Trimming took 2 bases from V and 2 from J, leaving 12 bases between them. The CDR3: CASSVEWGFTDTQYF. In DNA, the CDR3 is TGTGCCAGCAGCGTGGAATGGGGCTTCACAGATACGCAGTATTTT.

The chain has TRBV7-8 and TRBJ1-5; D call uncertain. V lost 5 bases, J lost 1 base, and 9 bases lay in between. This CDR3 comprises 14 residues. Germline V lookup: CDR1 SGHVS, CDR2 FQNEAQ. The CDR3 is CASSPLASNQPQHF. The CDR3 DNA sequence: TGTGCCAGCAGCCCCCTGGCGAGCAATCAGCCCCAGCATTTT.

This clonotype appeared many times. This chain uses TRBV15 with TRBJ2-1; no reliable D call. Deletions cut 4 bases from V and 10 bases from J, with 23 bases between. CDR1 and CDR2 from the germline V gene are LNHNV and YYDKDF (reference sequence). This CDR3 region has 16 residues. The CDR3 protein is CATSTHDTRNLMEQFF. Here the CDR3 DNA reads TGTGCCACCAGCACCCACGATACTCGCAATTTAATGGAGCAGTTCTTC.

This clonotype occurred many times. V usage is TRBV5-1 and J usage is TRBJ2-3; weak D call: TRBD1 (6 bases). Germline loops: CDR1 SGHRS, CDR2 YFSETQ. This CDR3 comprises 14 residues. V was cut by 3 bases and J by 2 bases, with 10 bases left in between. CDR3 DNA sequence: TGCGCCAGCAGCTACTACAGGGACACAGATACGCAGTATTTT. It specifies CASSYYRDTDTQYF.

This clonotype was recorded many times. V and J are TRBV12-5 and TRBJ2-1; 7 positions agree with TRBD2. The CDR3 consists of 14 residues. The trim removed 5 bases at V and 2 bases at J, leaving 3 bases unmatched. Germline lookup yields CDR1 LGHNT and CDR2 FRNRAP. The CDR3 region is CASGQGGAYNEQFF. The CDR3 nucleotides are TGTGCTAGTGGTCAGGGAGGGGCCTACAATGAGCAGTTCTTC. Variable domain in full (rest from reference TRBV12-5 and TRBJ2-1): DARVTQTPRHKVTEMGQEVTMRCQPILGHNTVFWYRQTMMQGLELLAYFRNRAPLDDSGMPKDRFSAEMPDATLATLKIQPSEPRDSAVYFCASGQGGAYNEQFFGPGTRLTVL.

This clonotype was seen only a few times. The chain carries TRBV11-2 and TRBJ1-4, with D perhaps matching TRBD1 (5 bases). Germline V gene sequence: CDR1 SGHAT, CDR2 FQNNGV. The CDR3 is 14 residues long. The V end lost 4 bases, the J end lost 6 bases, and 12 bases lay between the germline ends. In DNA, the CDR3 is TGTGCCAGCAGCTCCCAGGGATCGTATGAAAAACTGTTTTTT. Amino acid sequence: CASSSQGSYEKLFF.

This clonotype occurred many times. The chain recombines TRBV29-1 with TRBJ2-2; TRBD2 matches at 9 bases. The germline CDR1 and CDR2 sequences are SQVTM and ANQGSEA. With V trimmed by 4 bases and J by 4 bases, 4 bases remained unmatched. This CDR3 is 14 amino acids long. Written as DNA, the CDR3 is TGCAGCGTTGGTGCGGGAGGGTCCACCGGGGAGCTGTTTTTT. This codes for CSVGAGGSTGELFF.

As to this clonotype: A much larger clonotype is one base distant, so this may be a read error. The chain carries TRBV25-1 and TRBJ2-3; TRBD2 agrees at 11 bases. The CDR3 loop spans 19 amino acids. Per germline, CDR1 MGHDK and CDR2 SYGVNS. V lost 2 bases and J lost 5; bases outside the gene matches: 15. The CDR3 is CASSEGRLAGGELIDTQYF. CDR3 bases: TGTGCCAGCAGTGAAGGGAGGTTAGCGGGGGGGGAACTCATAGATACGCAGTATTTT.

The V call is TRBV28, the J call TRBJ2-7; 9 bases are shared with TRBD2. This CDR3 comprises 14 residues. J gave up 7 bases and V 2 bases, and 6 bases lay outside the gene matches. The germline V gene encodes CDR1 MDHEN and CDR2 SYDVKM. The DNA of the CDR3 is TGTGCCAGCAGTTTAGGGGCGGGGGGGGCGGAGCAGTACTTC. Protein: CASSLGAGGAEQYF.

Points on this clonotype: The final CDR3 position lacks the conserved phenylalanine or tryptophan, pointing to a likely read error. This chain uses TRBV5-1 with TRBJ2-2, with D maybe TRBD2 (5 bases). The CDR3 is 14 amino acids. Germline values: CDR1 SGHRS, CDR2 YFSETQ. Trimming left V 7 bases short and J 5 bases short, with 15 bases between. The CDR3 DNA reads as TGCGCCAGCGCCAGCGGCGCTACTACCGGGGAGCTGTTTCTT. Translation: CASASGATTGELFL.

The table lists this clonotype with many counts. This rearrangement joins TRBV12-3 or TRBV12-4 to TRBJ1-1, with D hard to call. CDR3 length: 13 amino acids. The V end lost 3 bases, the J end lost 1 base, and 6 bases lay between the germline ends. This CDR3 reads CASSFSWNTEAFF. CDR3 nucleotide sequence: TGTGCCAGCAGTTTCAGTTGGAACACTGAAGCTTTCTTT.

This clonotype showed up just a few times. The chain is built from TRBV15 and TRBJ2-6; no clear D. V was shortened by 5 bases and J by 4 bases, with 12 bases between the two germline ends. This CDR3 has 15 amino acids. The germline gives CDR1 LNHNV, CDR2 YYDKDF (reference sequence). CDR3 amino acids: CATSATDDGANVLTF. The CDR3 DNA is TGTGCCACCAGCGCAACGGATGACGGGGCCAACGTCCTGACTTTC.